This T cell receptor beta chain originates from a study of vaccination and CD4 T cells after COVID-19 (dated 2022 in TCRdb). Study-level background: Convalescent patients had a positive SARS-CoV-2 result on nasal swab PCR, and of these patients, several had mild disease and one had severe disease. Post-vaccine blood samples were taken a median of around 77 days after the second vaccine dose, with a range of roughly 14 to 250 days. In 10 COVID-19 convalescent patients and 4 infection-naive healthy vaccine recipients, researchers compared the spike-specific CD4+ TCR repertoire from before mRNA vaccination with the repertoire from after. As controls, cultures received a CEFX viral epitope pool (the positive control), an HIV-1 Nef peptide pool (the negative control), or no peptide at all. Post-COVID blood samples from convalescent patients were collected a median of around 100 days after diagnosis, with a range of about 35 to 180 days. The convalescent cohort comprised six males and four females, including two Hispanic individuals, seven Caucasians, two Asians and one multiracial person. Each participant got two doses of either the Pfizer-BioNTech BNT162b2 vaccine (n=8) or the Moderna mRNA-1273 vaccine (n=2). Overlapping spike peptide pools from SARS-CoV-2 and from the common cold coronaviruses HCoV-NL63, HCoV-OC43 and HCoV-229E were used as culture stimuli. Here is what the overall study found, with its caveats: Of the vaccine-specific clones found in convalescent patients, nearly all (304 of 307) were mono-reactive for SARS-CoV-2 spike instead of being cross-reactive with common cold coronaviruses. Only a relatively small number of convalescent patients were included in the study, and early timepoints following natural infection were not analyzed. In convalescent patients, a median roughly 85% of post-vaccine SARS-CoV-2-reactive clones were detected only after vaccination, suggesting vaccine-specific priming. The median count of SARS-CoV-2-reactive clonotypes went up from 20 to 25 after infection to more than 30 after vaccination, although the change was not significant.

V and J lose 8 bases and 7 bases, and a span of 21 bases separates them. From its cysteine to its phenylalanine, the CDR3 spans 14 amino acids. The retained sequence is limited to the CDR3, 42 bases, with the frame set at the first base. This specimen's treatment or condition label, per the study, means: roughly 11-day PBMC culture with coronavirus spike peptide pools or control peptides (ViraFEST assay). The ViraFEST assay, used in the study, expanded antigen-specific T cells with peptide pools and then identified the expanded clonotypes through TCR sequencing. The positive SARS-CoV-2 PCR tests of the convalescent patients were dated from March to December 2020, before the Alpha, Beta and Delta variants emerged in the United States. Roughly 2 million PBMCs per well were cultured in IMDM with roughly 5% human AB serum and approximately 9.8 IU/ml IL-2, plus 10 ug/ml peptide pools. Half of the culture medium was replaced with fresh IL-2-containing medium on days 3 and 7. After approximately 10 days of culture, CD4+ T cells were isolated by negative selection using the EasySep CD4+ T cell isolation kit. PBMCs were separated from whole blood using Ficoll-Paque Plus gradient centrifugation and then either used fresh or cryopreserved at -140C. Triplicate wells were generally used for each culture condition.

Comments on this clonotype: Its antigen specificity is not known. One base away there is no much larger clone; base qualities are not given.

Library creation used PCR. TCR sequencing of DNA from cultured CD4+ T cells used the Oncomine TCR Beta short-read assay at the Johns Hopkins FTIC core. The QIAamp micro DNA kit was used to extract genomic DNA from the cultured CD4+ T cells. The Oncomine TCR Beta libraries from cultured CD4+ T cells were pooled using unique dual indexes and then sequenced on an Illumina iSeq 100. From the authors' description of their analysis: Non-productive sequences were removed, and CDR3s that did not start with C, did not end with F or W, or were shorter than 7 amino acids were discarded. The MANAFEST web application was used to identify antigen-specific clonotypes by comparing peptide-stimulated wells against reference wells and other culture wells. Positive clones required FDR below 0.05, an odds ratio above 5, and productive frequency above 0.1% in at least two of three replicate wells. Cross-reactive clonotypes were defined as significantly expanded in both SARS-CoV-2 spike wells and at least one common cold coronavirus spike condition. CDR3 homology was assessed with Levenshtein distances (stringdist) and unrooted phylogenetic trees (ape) in R version 3.6.1. TCRdb reworked the public reads: Q25 trimming with fastp, MiXCR clone assembly, productive beta chains retained. All rows with the same CDR3 protein become a single entry with the most common DNA and genes. The V and J calls and clone size come from TCRdb's table, not from the authors' own analysis. This sample holds around 4,400 distinct CDR3 sequences; approximately 20% were observed only once. The top ten hold over 12% of the sample.

The specimen sequenced was CD4+ T cells from blood, cultured in vitro. This sequence uses TRBV12-3 or TRBV12-4 and TRBJ2-7, and possibly TRBD1, on 5 matching bases. The receptor was isolated from a human donor who had recovered from COVID-19. The nucleotide sequence reads as follows: TGTGCCAGCCGACCGCCAGGTAACCAGGGAGAGCAGTACTTC. It specifies CASRPPGNQGEQYF.